This TCR beta chain was captured in a study of cytomegalovirus exposure and HLA in healthy donors. Study results and caveats: In a later analysis, productive TCRs from donors in an Asian-associated ancestry cluster reportedly carried fewer N-insertions than the cohort mean. A few CMV-associated chains proved CMV antigen-specific in vitro.

Trimming at V came to 0 bases and at J to 5 bases, leaving 22 bases not matched to a gene. Germline CDR1 is SGHTA and CDR2 is FQGTGA. The CDR3 sequence is 21 residues long. PCR employed 60 Vbeta and 13 Jbeta primers. Sequenced by immunoSEQ multiplex PCR; TCRdb stores in-frame clones only, minus some. Counted here are 150,000 to 200,000 clones, 75% to 90% occurring once; the ten biggest clones make up about 1.1%. Details on this clone: The target antigen is unknown.

The TCR comes from a boy between 2 and 15 years old in good health and CMV-seronegative. V gene TRBV7-3 combines with J gene TRBJ2-1, with 7 positions matching TRBD1. Material: PBMCs. The CDR3 region has the DNA TGTGCCAGCAGCTTAACACGATGGACAGGTTTGGCTAAAACTGCGAACAATGAGCAGTTCTTC. This codes for CASSLTRWTGLAKTANNEQFF.